This entry lists 28 T cell receptor beta chains sequenced from one sample in a study of T cell responses to AZD1222 COVID-19 vaccine. TCRdb keeps only in-frame clones here, not all; method: immunoSEQ multiplex PCR. Here the sample spans about 91,000 clones, about 88% being singletons. The specimen comprised peripheral blood, sampled on day 0 of AZD1222 vaccination. The receptors were gathered from an adult in good health.

This clone was seen once. The chain is built from TRBV7-2 and TRBJ1-5; 10 nucleotides line up with TRBD1. This CDR3 contains 15 residues. V shed 2 bases, J shed 6 bases, and the junction held 4 bases outside the gene matches. Germline V gene data show CDR1 as SGHTA and CDR2 as FQGNSA. This chain's CDR3 is CASSLQTGGGQPQHF. In DNA form, the CDR3 reads TGTGCCAGCAGCTTACAGACAGGGGGCGGTCAGCCCCAGCATTTT.

This chain joins TRBV7-2 and TRBJ1-2, with D possibly TRBD1 on 5 matching bases. The length of the CDR3 is 13 residues. Looked up from germline, CDR1 is SGHTA and CDR2 is FQGNSA. Trimming pared 5 bases from V and 5 bases from J, leaving 12 bases between. CDR3 nucleotide sequence: TGTGCCAGCAGCCCGGGGGGGATTTATGGCTACACCTTC. Encoded protein: CASSPGGIYGYTF. Looking up the rest from reference TRBV7-2 and TRBJ1-2 gives the full variable domain: GAGVSQSPSNKVTEKGKDVELRCDPISGHTALYWYRQSLGQGLEFLIYFQGNSAPDKSGLPSDRFSAERTGGSVSTLTIQRTQQEDSAVYLCASSPGGIYGYTFGSGTRLTVV.

This chain joins TRBV27 and TRBJ1-1; D unclear. V shed 1 base and J shed 1 base, with 22 bases lying between them. The CDR3 spans 19 residues. CDR1 is MNHEY and CDR2 is SMNVEV in the germline V gene (reference sequence). CDR3 nucleotide sequence: TGTGCCAGCAGTTTATTTTTCGGAGCAAGACCTGATGCGAACACTGAAGCTTTCTTT. Protein product: CASSLFFGARPDANTEAFF.

The V and J genes are TRBV5-4 and TRBJ2-7, with 7 bases lining up with TRBD1. Germline V gene sequence: CDR1 SGHNT, CDR2 YYREEE (reference sequence). V was pared by 4 bases and J by 4 bases, with 8 bases of the junction left unmatched. This CDR3 is built from 14 residues. CDR3 in amino acids: CASSPDRDVYEQYF. In nucleotides, the CDR3 is TGTGCCAGCAGCCCCGACAGGGACGTGTACGAGCAGTACTTC. Combining the CDR3 with reference TRBV5-4 and TRBJ2-7 gives the whole variable domain ETGVTQSPTHLIKTRGQQVTLRCSSQSGHNTVSWYQQALGQGPQFIFQYYREEENGRGNFPPRFSGLQFPNYSSELNVNALELDDSALYLCASSPDRDVYEQYFGPGTRLTVT.

The chain recombines TRBV19 with TRBJ1-1, with 7 positions matching TRBD1. The V gene end was trimmed by 6 bases and the J gene end by 2 bases; junction bases not matched to a gene: 6. Germline CDR1 LNHDA, CDR2 SQIVND (reference sequence). The CDR3 totals 14 residues. The CDR3 here is CASRGHRGNTEAFF. CDR3 bases: TGTGCCAGTAGGGGACACAGGGGAAACACTGAAGCTTTCTTT.

This sequence joins TRBV6-2 or TRBV6-3 and TRBJ2-7, with D unresolved. Trimming shortened V by 4 bases and J by 3 bases, and 10 bases separated the two germline ends. Germline CDR1 and CDR2: MNHEY and SVGEGT. The CDR3 has 13 amino acids. CDR3 sequence: CASSLTHLYEQYF. The CDR3 nucleotides are TGTGCCAGCAGTTTGACTCATCTCTACGAGCAGTACTTC.

The rearrangement uses TRBV7-9 and TRBJ2-5; D is unclear. Trimming pared 1 base from V and 2 bases from J, leaving 8 bases between. CDR1 and CDR2 from the germline V gene are SEHNR and FQNEAQ (reference sequence). This CDR3 spans 14 amino acids. The CDR3 DNA reads TGTGCCAGCAGCTTAGGAGCAGTTCAAGAGACCCAGTACTTC. Protein product: CASSLGAVQETQYF.

The V and J genes are TRBV5-4 and TRBJ1-6; tentative D call: TRBD1 (5 bases). Deletions cut 0 bases from V and 7 bases from J, with 17 bases between. From germline, CDR1 is SGHNT and CDR2 YYREEE (reference sequence). The length of the CDR3 is 17 residues. Here the CDR3 DNA reads TGTGCCAGCAGCTTGGCCGGGGGTCGGGGTGGGAATTCACCCCTCCACTTT. It specifies CASSLAGGRGGNSPLHF.

The chain has TRBV5-4 and TRBJ1-1; 8 bases match TRBD1. CDR1 and CDR2 from the germline V gene are SGHNT and YYREEE (reference sequence). This CDR3 region has 15 residues. The V gene end was trimmed by 4 bases and the J gene end by 5 bases; junction bases not matched to a gene: 10. CDR3 sequence (DNA): TGTGCCAGCAGCGGTAGAACAGGGGGGAATACTGAAGCTTTCTTT. This gives the protein CASSGRTGGNTEAFF.

The genes are TRBV14 and TRBJ1-1; no firm D call. The CDR3 sequence is 14 residues long. Per the germline V gene, CDR1 is SGHDN and CDR2 is FVKESK. The germline V and J ends were trimmed by 1 base and 12 bases, with 18 bases remaining between them. CDR3 residues: CASSQGLGGLGTFF. The DNA for the CDR3 is TGTGCCAGCAGCCAAGGGTTGGGCGGCCTGGGGACTTTCTTT.

The chain links TRBV18 to TRBJ1-5; D may be TRBD1 (5 bases). The CDR3 extends over 14 amino acids. Germline V gene sequence: CDR1 KGHSH, CDR2 LQKENI. V lost 3 bases and J 7 bases, leaving 13 bases between the germline ends. In DNA, the CDR3 is TGTGCCAGCTCACCCGGGACCCTTGGCCAGCCCCAGCATTTT. Amino acids: CASSPGTLGQPQHF.

Only one count was recorded for this clone. V gene TRBV9 combines with J gene TRBJ2-1, with D uncertain. This CDR3 spans 14 amino acids. Germline CDR1 and CDR2: SGDLS and YYNGEE. With 2 bases removed from V and 4 bases from J, the gap between germline ends came to 10 bases. The CDR3 loop reads CASSVGGLYNEQFF. As DNA, the CDR3 is TGTGCCAGCAGCGTCGGCGGCCTTTACAATGAGCAGTTCTTC.

This clone has only a few counts. The V gene is TRBV5-5, the J gene TRBJ1-4; D gene unclear. V was shortened by 4 bases and J by 15 bases, with 22 bases between the two germline ends. This CDR3 contains 14 residues. Germline CDR1 SGHKS, CDR2 YYEKEE (reference sequence). DNA of the CDR3: TGTGCCAGCAGCCCGGGTCACGGAAAAGAAGGGATGTTTTTT. This encodes CASSPGHGKEGMFF.

The V gene is TRBV6-2 or TRBV6-3, the J gene TRBJ2-2; 7 positions match TRBD1. V was clipped by 1 base and J by 4 bases; unmatched bases: 6. The CDR3 runs 16 residues. Germline CDR1 MNHEY, CDR2 SVGEGT. The CDR3 DNA reads TGTGCCAGCAGTTACTTGACAGGGTTGGCCACCGGGGAGCTGTTTTTT. Encoded protein: CASSYLTGLATGELFF.

The V and J genes are TRBV10-3 and TRBJ2-5; unclear D gene. V was trimmed by 3 bases and J by 2 bases, leaving 10 bases between them. The CDR3 runs 14 residues. CDR1 and CDR2 from the germline V gene are ENHRY and SYGVKD. CDR3 in amino acids: CAISDSANQETQYF. The CDR3 DNA sequence: TGTGCCATCAGTGATTCTGCGAATCAAGAGACCCAGTACTTC.

The V call is TRBV5-5, the J call TRBJ1-1; D is possibly TRBD1 (5 bases). This CDR3 region has 17 residues. CDR1 and CDR2 (germline): SGHKS, YYEKEE (reference sequence). V was shortened by 2 bases and J by 3 bases, with 20 bases between the two germline ends. The CDR3 DNA reads as TGTGCCAGCAGCTTAGAACTCCAGGGAACACGTTACACTGAAGCTTTCTTT. This encodes CASSLELQGTRYTEAFF.

The gene calls are TRBV29-1 and TRBJ2-1, with TRBD1 as a possible D gene (5 bases). There are 12 residues in the CDR3. V lost 4 bases and J 9 bases, leaving 13 bases between the germline ends. Germline-derived CDR1 and CDR2 are SQVTM and ANQGSEA. The CDR3 loop reads CSVGSQGSEQFF. CDR3 nucleotides: TGCAGCGTTGGGTCCCAGGGATCTGAGCAGTTCTTC.

The J gene is TRBJ2-2, the V gene TRBV7-3; D possibly corresponds to TRBD1 (5 bases). The CDR3 length is 13 residues. The V end lost 5 bases, the J end lost 7 bases, and 11 bases lay between the germline ends. Germline V gene sequence: CDR1 SGHTA, CDR2 FQGTGA. In nucleotides, the CDR3 is TGTGCCAGCAGCCAAACAGGCAGCGGGGAGCTGTTTTTT. It is translated as CASSQTGSGELFF. The variable domain in full, with the rest retrieved from reference TRBV7-3 and TRBJ2-2, is GAGVSQTPSNKVTEKGKYVELRCDPISGHTALYWYRQSLGQGPEFLIYFQGTGAADDSGLPNDRFFAVRPEGSVSTLKIQRTERGDSAVYLCASSQTGSGELFFGEGSRLTVL.

CDR3 residues: CASSLEQGYYGYTF. The CDR3 nucleotides read TGTGCCAGCAGCTTGGAGCAGGGGTACTATGGCTACACCTTC. This chain uses TRBV5-6 with TRBJ1-2, with D possibly matching TRBD1 (6 bases). The CDR3 totals 14 residues. V dropped 0 bases and J dropped 3 bases, with 9 bases sitting between them. Germline-derived CDR1 and CDR2 are SGHDT and YYEEEE.

V gene TRBV10-3 combines with J gene TRBJ1-6; D may be TRBD1 (5 bases). Germline V gives CDR1 ENHRY, CDR2 SYGVKD. Trimming removed 6 bases at V and 4 bases at J, with 19 bases between. The CDR3 loop spans 17 amino acids. The CDR3 reads CAISGAGGTEYNSPLHF. The CDR3 DNA reads as TGTGCCATCAGCGGGGCTGGGGGGACGGAGTATAATTCACCCCTCCACTTT.

The chain uses TRBV28 and TRBJ1-5; D uncertain. The CDR3 extends over 13 amino acids. V lost 2 bases and J 4 bases, leaving 6 bases between the germline ends. The germline V gene has CDR1 MDHEN and CDR2 SYDVKM. DNA of the CDR3: TGTGCCAGCAGTTTAGAACGGAATCAGCCCCAGCATTTT. It codes for CASSLERNQPQHF. The whole variable domain, remainder taken from reference TRBV28 and TRBJ1-5, is DVKVTQSSRYLVKRTGEKVFLECVQDMDHENMFWYRQDPGLGLRLIYFSYDVKMKEKGDIPEGYSVSREKKERFSLILESASTNQTSMYLCASSLERNQPQHFGDGTRLSIL.

The chain has TRBV18 and TRBJ2-6, with TRBD1 matching over 7 bases. The V gene's germline CDR1 is KGHSH and CDR2 LQKENI. The junction had 6 bases not matched to a gene; V was cut back by 5 bases and J by 2 bases. CDR3 length: 16 amino acids. The CDR3 spells CASSAMQGAGANVLTF. CDR3 DNA sequence: TGTGCCAGCTCAGCTATGCAGGGGGCTGGGGCCAACGTCCTGACTTTC.

The V gene is TRBV5-1, the J gene TRBJ2-5, with a possible D match to TRBD1 (6 bases). CDR1 is SGHRS, CDR2 YFSETQ, per germline. The CDR3 runs 15 residues. V was pared by 2 bases and J by 6 bases, with 17 bases between. The CDR3 bases are TGCGCCAGCAGCTTCACAGGGCGAAACGTACAGACCCAGTACTTC. It encodes CASSFTGRNVQTQYF.

V gene TRBV18 combines with J gene TRBJ1-1; possible D gene TRBD1, 5 bases. V shed 3 bases and J shed 3 bases, with 17 bases lying between them. CDR3 length: 16 residues. CDR1 and CDR2 from the germline V gene are KGHSH and LQKENI. The CDR3 bases are TGTGCCAGCTCACCGTCACCGACGGGGGGGTACACTGAAGCTTTCTTT. Protein: CASSPSPTGGYTEAFF.

The V and J genes are TRBV11-3 and TRBJ2-3; TRBD2 aligns across 8 bases. Trimming at V came to 5 bases and at J to 3 bases, leaving 7 bases not matched to a gene. Germline assignment: CDR1 SGHNT and CDR2 YENEEA. The CDR3 totals 15 residues. This CDR3 reads CASSGPSGGTDTQYF. DNA for the CDR3: TGTGCCAGCAGCGGGCCCAGCGGGGGTACAGATACGCAGTATTTT.

This chain's CDR3 is CAISDWPQPQHF. The DNA for the CDR3 is TGTGCCATCAGTGATTGGCCCCAGCCCCAGCATTTT. The V gene is TRBV10-3, the J gene TRBJ1-5; no definite D call. CDR3 length: 12 residues. Germline loops: CDR1 ENHRY, CDR2 SYGVKD. Trimming stripped 3 bases from V and 7 bases from J, with 7 bases between.

J is TRBJ2-7 and V is TRBV19; TRBD2 matches 10 bases. The CDR3 loop spans 16 amino acids. The germline gives CDR1 LNHDA, CDR2 SQIVND (reference sequence). V shed 5 bases, J shed 0 bases, and the junction held 7 bases outside the gene matches. The CDR3 sequence: CASSPPGTSVSYEQYF. The CDR3 DNA sequence: TGTGCCAGTAGTCCTCCCGGGACTAGCGTCTCCTACGAGCAGTACTTC. Full variable domain (missing parts from reference TRBV19 and TRBJ2-7): DGGITQSPKYLFRKEGQNVTLSCEQNLNHDAMYWYRQDPGQGLRLIYYSQIVNDFQKGDIAEGYSVSREKKESFPLTVTSAQKNPTAFYLCASSPPGTSVSYEQYFGPGTRLTVT.

V usage is TRBV11-2 and J usage is TRBJ2-7, with a weak D call TRBD2 (5 bases). The CDR3 runs 15 residues. Trimming left V 5 bases short and J 3 bases short, with 17 bases between. The germline V gene encodes CDR1 SGHAT and CDR2 FQNNGV. The CDR3 loop is CASSEGWSSGYEQYF. Written as DNA, the CDR3 is TGTGCCAGCAGCGAGGGATGGAGCAGCGGCTACGAGCAGTACTTC.